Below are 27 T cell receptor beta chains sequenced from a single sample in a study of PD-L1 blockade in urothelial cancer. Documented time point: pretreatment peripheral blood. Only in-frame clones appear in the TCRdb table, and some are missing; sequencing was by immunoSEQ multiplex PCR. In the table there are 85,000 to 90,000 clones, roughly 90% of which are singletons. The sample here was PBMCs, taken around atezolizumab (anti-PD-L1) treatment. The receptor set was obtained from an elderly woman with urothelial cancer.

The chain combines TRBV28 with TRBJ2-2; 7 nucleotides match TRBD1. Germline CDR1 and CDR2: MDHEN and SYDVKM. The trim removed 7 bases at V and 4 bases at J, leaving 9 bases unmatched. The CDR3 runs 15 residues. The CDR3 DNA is TGTGCCAGCATCAAAACCGGGACAGCCACCGGGGAGCTGTTTTTT. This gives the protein CASIKTGTATGELFF.

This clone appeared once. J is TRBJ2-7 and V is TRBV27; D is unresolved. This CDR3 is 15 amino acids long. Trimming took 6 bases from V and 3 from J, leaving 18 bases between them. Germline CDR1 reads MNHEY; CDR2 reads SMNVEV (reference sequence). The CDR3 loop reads CASSPIRRVNYEQYF. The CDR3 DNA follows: TGTGCCAGCAGCCCGATCAGACGGGTAAACTACGAGCAGTACTTC.

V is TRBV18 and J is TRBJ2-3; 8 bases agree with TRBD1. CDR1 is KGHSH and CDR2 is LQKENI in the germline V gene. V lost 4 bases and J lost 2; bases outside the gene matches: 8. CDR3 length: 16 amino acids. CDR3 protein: CASSLRQGRTTDTQYF. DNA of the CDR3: TGTGCCAGCTCACTCAGACAGGGGCGAACCACAGATACGCAGTATTTT.

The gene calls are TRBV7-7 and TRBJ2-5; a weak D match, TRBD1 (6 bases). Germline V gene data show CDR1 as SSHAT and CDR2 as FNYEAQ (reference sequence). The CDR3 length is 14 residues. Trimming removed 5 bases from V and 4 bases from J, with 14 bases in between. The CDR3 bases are TGTGCCAGCAGCGCGACAGGTCTGGGAGAGACCCAGTACTTC. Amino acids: CASSATGLGETQYF.

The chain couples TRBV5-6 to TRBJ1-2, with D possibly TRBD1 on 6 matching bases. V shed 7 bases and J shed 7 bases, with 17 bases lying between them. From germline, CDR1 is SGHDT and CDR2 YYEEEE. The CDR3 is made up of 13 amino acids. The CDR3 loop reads CASEGRGRGGYTF. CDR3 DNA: TGTGCCAGCGAAGGCAGGGGACGGGGTGGCTACACCTTC.

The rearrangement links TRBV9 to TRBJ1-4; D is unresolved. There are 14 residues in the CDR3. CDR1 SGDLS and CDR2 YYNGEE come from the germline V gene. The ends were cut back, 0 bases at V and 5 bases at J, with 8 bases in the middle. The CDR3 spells CASSVGATNEKLFF. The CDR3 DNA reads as TGTGCCAGCAGCGTAGGGGCCACCAATGAAAAACTGTTTTTT. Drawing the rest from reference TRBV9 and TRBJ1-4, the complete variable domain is DSGVTQTPKHLITATGQRVTLRCSPRSGDLSVYWYQQSLDQGLQFLIQYYNGEERAKGNILERFSAQQFPDLHSELNLSSLELGDSALYFCASSVGATNEKLFFGSGTQLSVL.

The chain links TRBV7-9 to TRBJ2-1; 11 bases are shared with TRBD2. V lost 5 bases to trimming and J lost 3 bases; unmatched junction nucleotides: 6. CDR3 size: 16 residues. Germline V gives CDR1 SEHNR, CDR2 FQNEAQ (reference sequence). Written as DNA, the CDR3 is TGTGCCAGCAGCCCCAGGGGACTAGCGGACTACAATGAGCAGTTCTTC. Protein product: CASSPRGLADYNEQFF.

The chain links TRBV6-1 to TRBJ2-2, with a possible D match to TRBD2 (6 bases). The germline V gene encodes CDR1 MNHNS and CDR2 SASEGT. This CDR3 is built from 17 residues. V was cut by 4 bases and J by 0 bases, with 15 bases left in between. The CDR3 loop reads CASSGPGLATNTGELFF. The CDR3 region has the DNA TGTGCCAGCAGTGGCCCGGGGCTAGCGACGAACACCGGGGAGCTGTTTTTT.

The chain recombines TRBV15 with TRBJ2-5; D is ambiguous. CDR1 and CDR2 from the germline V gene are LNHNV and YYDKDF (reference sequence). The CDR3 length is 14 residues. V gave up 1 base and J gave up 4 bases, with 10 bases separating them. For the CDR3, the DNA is TGTGCCACCAGCAGAGGTCGTTCTAGAGAGACCCAGTACTTC. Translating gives CATSRGRSRETQYF.

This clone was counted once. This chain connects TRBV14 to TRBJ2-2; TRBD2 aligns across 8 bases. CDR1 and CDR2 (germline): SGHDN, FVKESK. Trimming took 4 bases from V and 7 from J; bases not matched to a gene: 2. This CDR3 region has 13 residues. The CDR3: CASSRTSFGELFF. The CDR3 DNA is TGTGCCAGCAGCCGGACTAGCTTCGGGGAGCTGTTTTTT. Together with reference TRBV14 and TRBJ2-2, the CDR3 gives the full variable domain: EAGVTQFPSHSVIEKGQTVTLRCDPISGHDNLYWYRRVMGKEIKFLLHFVKESKQDESGMPNNRFLAERTGGTYSTLKVQPAELEDSGVYFCASSRTSFGELFFGEGSRLTVL.

The CDR3 DNA is TGTGCCAGCAGCTCGGGACAGGGGTACGAGCAGTACTTC. Its protein is CASSSGQGYEQYF. The rearrangement joins TRBV11-3 to TRBJ2-7; 10 bases are shared with TRBD1. Germline V CDR1 and CDR2: SGHNT, YENEEA. This CDR3 has 13 amino acids. Trimming at V came to 4 bases and at J to 4 bases, leaving 1 base not matched to a gene.

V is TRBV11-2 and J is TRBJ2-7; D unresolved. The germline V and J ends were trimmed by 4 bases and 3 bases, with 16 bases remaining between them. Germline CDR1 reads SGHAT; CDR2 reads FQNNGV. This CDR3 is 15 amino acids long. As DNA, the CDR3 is TGTGCCAGCAGCTCCTCCCCCGACACCATCTACGAGCAGTACTTC. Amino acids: CASSSSPDTIYEQYF.

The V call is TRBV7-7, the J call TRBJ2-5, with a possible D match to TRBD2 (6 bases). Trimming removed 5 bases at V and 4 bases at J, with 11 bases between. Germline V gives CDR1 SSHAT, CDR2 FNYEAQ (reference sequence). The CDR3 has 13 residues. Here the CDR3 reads CASSAGQRETQYF. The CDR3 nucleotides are TGTGCCAGCAGCGCGGGGCAACGAGAGACCCAGTACTTC. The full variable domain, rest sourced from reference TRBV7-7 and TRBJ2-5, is GAGVSQSPRYKVTKRGQDVTLRCDPISSHATLYWYQQALGQGPEFLTYFNYEAQPDKSGLPSDRFSAERPEGSISTLTIQRTEQRDSAMYRCASSAGQRETQYFGPGTRLLVL.

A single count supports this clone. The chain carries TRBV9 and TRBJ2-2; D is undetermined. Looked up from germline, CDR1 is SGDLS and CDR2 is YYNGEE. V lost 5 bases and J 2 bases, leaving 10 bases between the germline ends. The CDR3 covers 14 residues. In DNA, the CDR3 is TGTGCCAGCAGAGCCGACTTAAACACCGGGGAGCTGTTTTTT. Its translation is CASRADLNTGELFF. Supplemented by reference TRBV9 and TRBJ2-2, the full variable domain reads DSGVTQTPKHLITATGQRVTLRCSPRSGDLSVYWYQQSLDQGLQFLIQYYNGEERAKGNILERFSAQQFPDLHSELNLSSLELGDSALYFCASRADLNTGELFFGEGSRLTVL.

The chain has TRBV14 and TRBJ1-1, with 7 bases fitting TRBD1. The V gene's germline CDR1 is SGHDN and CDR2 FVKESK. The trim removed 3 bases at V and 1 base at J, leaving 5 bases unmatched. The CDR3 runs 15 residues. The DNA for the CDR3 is TGTGCCAGCAGCCAGAGCAGACAGGGGAACACTGAAGCTTTCTTT. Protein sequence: CASSQSRQGNTEAFF.

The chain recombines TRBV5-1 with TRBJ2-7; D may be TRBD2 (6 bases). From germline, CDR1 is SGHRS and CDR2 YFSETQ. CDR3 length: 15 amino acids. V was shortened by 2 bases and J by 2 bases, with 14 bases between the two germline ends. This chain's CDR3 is CASSFGDSPPYEQYF. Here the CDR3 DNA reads TGCGCCAGCAGCTTCGGGGACTCGCCGCCCTACGAGCAGTACTTC.

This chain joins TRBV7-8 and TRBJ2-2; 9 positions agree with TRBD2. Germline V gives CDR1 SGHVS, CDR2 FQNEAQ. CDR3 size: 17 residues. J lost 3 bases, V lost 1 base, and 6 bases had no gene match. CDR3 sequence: CASSLVLAGYHTGELFF. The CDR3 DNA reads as TGTGCCAGCAGCTTAGTTCTAGCGGGATATCACACCGGGGAGCTGTTTTTT.

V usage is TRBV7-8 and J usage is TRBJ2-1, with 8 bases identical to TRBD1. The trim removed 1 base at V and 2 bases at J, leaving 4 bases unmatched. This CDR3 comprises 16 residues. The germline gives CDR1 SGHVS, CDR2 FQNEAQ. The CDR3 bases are TGTGCCAGCAGCTTAGTGGGGACAGGAGCCTACAATGAGCAGTTCTTC. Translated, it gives CASSLVGTGAYNEQFF. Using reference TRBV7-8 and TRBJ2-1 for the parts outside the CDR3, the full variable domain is GAGVSQSPRYKVAKRGQDVALRCDPISGHVSLFWYQQALGQGPEFLTYFQNEAQLDKSGLPSDRFFAERPEGSVSTLKIQRTQQEDSAVYLCASSLVGTGAYNEQFFGPGTRLTVL.

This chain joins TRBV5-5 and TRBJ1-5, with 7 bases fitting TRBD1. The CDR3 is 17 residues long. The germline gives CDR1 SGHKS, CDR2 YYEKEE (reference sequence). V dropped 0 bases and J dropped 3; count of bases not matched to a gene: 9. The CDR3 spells CASSLDRGSSINQPQHF. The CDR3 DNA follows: TGTGCCAGCAGCTTGGACAGGGGCTCGAGCATCAATCAGCCCCAGCATTTT. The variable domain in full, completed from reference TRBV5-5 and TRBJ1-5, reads DAGVTQSPTHLIKTRGQQVTLRCSPISGHKSVSWYQQVLGQGPQFIFQYYEKEERGRGNFPDRFSARQFPNYSSELNVNALLLGDSALYLCASSLDRGSSINQPQHFGDGTRLSIL.

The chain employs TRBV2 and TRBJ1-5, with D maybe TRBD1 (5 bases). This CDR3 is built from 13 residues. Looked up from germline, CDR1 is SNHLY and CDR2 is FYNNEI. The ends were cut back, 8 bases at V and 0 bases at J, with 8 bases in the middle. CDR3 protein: CASGADSNQPQHF. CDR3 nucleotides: TGTGCCAGCGGGGCGGATAGCAATCAGCCCCAGCATTTT. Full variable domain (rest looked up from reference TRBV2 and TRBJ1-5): EPEVTQTPSHQVTQMGQEVILRCVPISNHLYFYWYRQILGQKVEFLVSFYNNEISEKSEIFDDQFSVERPDGSNFTLKIRSTKLEDSAMYFCASGADSNQPQHFGDGTRLSIL.

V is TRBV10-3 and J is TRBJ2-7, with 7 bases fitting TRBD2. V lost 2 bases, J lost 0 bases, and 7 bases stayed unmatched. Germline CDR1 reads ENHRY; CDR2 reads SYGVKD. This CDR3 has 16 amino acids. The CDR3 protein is CAISEGGGLHSYEQYF. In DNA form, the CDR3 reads TGTGCCATCAGTGAGGGGGGGGGACTACACTCCTACGAGCAGTACTTC.

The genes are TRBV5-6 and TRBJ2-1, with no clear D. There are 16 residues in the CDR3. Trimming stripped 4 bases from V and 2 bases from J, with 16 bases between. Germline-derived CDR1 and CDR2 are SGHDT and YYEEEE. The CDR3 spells CASSNILVMAYNEQFF. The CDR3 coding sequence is TGTGCCAGCAGCAATATACTGGTAATGGCCTACAATGAGCAGTTCTTC.

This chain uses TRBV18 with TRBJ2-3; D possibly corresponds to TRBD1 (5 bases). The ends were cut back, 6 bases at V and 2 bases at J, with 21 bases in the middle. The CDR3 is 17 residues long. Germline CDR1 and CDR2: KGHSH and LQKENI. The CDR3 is CASSQRQGYDITDTQYF. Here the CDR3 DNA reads TGTGCCAGCTCTCAACGGCAGGGCTACGATATCACAGATACGCAGTATTTT.

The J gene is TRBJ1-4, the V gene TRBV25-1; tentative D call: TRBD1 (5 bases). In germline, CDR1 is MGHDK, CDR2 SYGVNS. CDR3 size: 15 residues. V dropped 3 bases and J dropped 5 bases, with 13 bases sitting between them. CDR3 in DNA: TGTGCCAGCAGTGACGTAAGGAGGGGAAATGAAAAACTGTTTTTT. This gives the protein CASSDVRRGNEKLFF.

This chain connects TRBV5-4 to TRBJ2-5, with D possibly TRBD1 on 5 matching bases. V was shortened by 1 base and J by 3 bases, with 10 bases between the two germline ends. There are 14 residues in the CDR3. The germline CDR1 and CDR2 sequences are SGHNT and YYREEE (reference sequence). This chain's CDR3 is CASSLNQGKETQYF. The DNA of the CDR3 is TGTGCCAGCAGCTTGAATCAGGGAAAAGAGACCCAGTACTTC.

Here the CDR3 reads CASSQVPQSPQGETQYF. The CDR3 coding sequence is TGTGCCAGCAGCCAAGTTCCCCAGTCCCCTCAGGGGGAGACCCAGTACTTC. The rearrangement uses TRBV4-2 and TRBJ2-5; D is perhaps TRBD1 (6 bases). This CDR3 is 17 amino acids long. Trimming took off 1 base at V and 5 bases at J, with 20 bases between the two ends. Germline V gives CDR1 LGHNA, CDR2 YNFKEQ.

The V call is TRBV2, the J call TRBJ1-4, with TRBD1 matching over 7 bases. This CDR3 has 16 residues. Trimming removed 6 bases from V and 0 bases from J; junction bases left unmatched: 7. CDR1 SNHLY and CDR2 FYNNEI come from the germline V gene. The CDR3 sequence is CASRGQQLTTNEKLFF. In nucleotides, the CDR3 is TGTGCCAGCAGGGGACAGCAGTTAACAACTAATGAAAAACTGTTTTTT.